Listed below are T cell receptor beta chains from one sample, sequenced in a study of blood T cells in healthy people across ages. TCRdb reanalysed the 5' RACE reads using MiXCR and keeps one entry per CDR3 protein. In the table there are some 900,000 distinct CDR3 sequences, 48% of which are singletons. Material for sequencing was blood. The receptors stem from a man aged 25-45 years in good health. The CDR3 runs from the conserved cysteine through the conserved F or W. A D gene is named only where the DNA matches it firmly. The listing skips clone size in some rows; elsewhere it reads once, few, many or a size class.

TRBJ1-4,.,.,TRBV20-1,TGCAGTGCTAGAGATTTGAGGGAAAAACTGTTTTTT,CSARDLREKLFF
TRBJ1-1,.,.,TRBV7-2,TGTGCCAGCAGCTTAGAACACAGGACTAACCTGCGTGGCGGTGAAGCTTTCTTT,CASSLEHRTNLRGGEAFF
TRBJ2-3,few,.,TRBV11-2,TGTGCCAGCAGCTTTGGGGGGTTACCCCCCACAGATACGCAGTATTTT,CASSFGGLPPTDTQYF
TRBJ2-5,.,TRBD2,TRBV12-3/TRBV12-4,TGTGCCAGCAGTGAAGGAGCTAGCGGGGGTAGCGGGACCCAGTACTTC,CASSEGASGGSGTQYF
TRBJ2-3,.,TRBD2,TRBV6-2/TRBV6-3,TGTGCCAGCAGCCCATCCGGGACTAGGAACACAGATACGCAGTATTTT,CASSPSGTRNTDTQYF
TRBJ2-7,.,.,TRBV6-1,TGTGCCAGCAGTTTTCAGACTAGTGCGTCCTACGAGCAGTACTTC,CASSFQTSASYEQYF
TRBJ2-2,.,.,TRBV6-2/TRBV6-3,TGTACCAGCAGTTACGGCCCAGCGCCGAACACCGGGGAGCTGTTTTTT,CTSSYGPAPNTGELFF
TRBJ2-7,.,TRBD2,TRBV6-2/TRBV6-3,TGTGCCAGCAGTTACGAGTGGGAGAGCGGGGTACGCTACGAGCAGTACTTC,CASSYEWESGVRYEQYF
TRBJ2-3,once,.,TRBV30,TGTGCCTGGACCGGGACTGGATCTAGCACAGATACGCAGTATTTT,CAWTGTGSSTDTQYF
TRBJ1-2,few,.,TRBV20-1,TGCAGTGCTAGGTTGAGGCAGGGAGCCTTTGGCTACACCTTC,CSARLRQGAFGYTF
TRBJ2-1,.,.,TRBV4-2,TGTGCCAGCAGCCCGCTAGCTTCCAATGAGCAGTTCTTC,CASSPLASNEQFF
TRBJ2-7,.,.,TRBV3-1,TGTGCCAGCAGCCTCCTGGGAGCGAACAACTACGAGCAGTACTTC,CASSLLGANNYEQYF
TRBJ2-3,few,.,TRBV29-1,TGCAGCCCTCGACAGACCACAGATACGCAGTATTTT,CSPRQTTDTQYF
TRBJ2-1,.,.,TRBV7-9,TGTGCCAGCAGCACGTATGAGCGGTTCTTC,CASSTYERFF
TRBJ2-1,few,TRBD2,TRBV4-2,TGTGCCAGCAGCTACCCCGGGACTAGCGGGGGATACAATGAGCAGTTCTTC,CASSYPGTSGGYNEQFF
TRBJ1-4,.,.,TRBV27,TGTGCCAGCAGTTTATCGAGGCAGGGAAAAAATGAAAAACTGTTTTTT,CASSLSRQGKNEKLFF
TRBJ2-5,.,.,TRBV6-5,TGTGCCAGCAGACCGCCGGGCATTCAAGAGACCCAGTACTTC,CASRPPGIQETQYF
TRBJ2-5,.,TRBD1,TRBV20-1,TGCAGTGCTATACAGGGGAAGGGCGAGACCCAGTACTTC,CSAIQGKGETQYF
TRBJ2-7,.,.,TRBV12-3/TRBV12-4,TGTGCCAGCAGTCCCGACGGGGACTCCTACGAGCAGTACTTC,CASSPDGDSYEQYF
TRBJ2-5,.,.,TRBV6-2/TRBV6-3,TGTGCCAGCAGCAATCCTCCGGGGCCGCAGTACTTC,CASSNPPGPQYF
TRBJ2-7,.,.,TRBV29-1,TGCAGCGGTGTGGAGGGCTCCTACGAGCAGTACTTC,CSGVEGSYEQYF
TRBJ1-2,few,.,TRBV20-1,TGCAGTGCTGGGGACGTCGCTAACTATGGCTACACCTTC,CSAGDVANYGYTF
TRBJ1-4,.,.,TRBV7-9,TGTGCCAGCAGCTTTCGGCAGTATAATGAAAAACTGTTTTTT,CASSFRQYNEKLFF
TRBJ1-2,.,.,TRBV6-6,TGTGCCAGCAGTGGGACTGAGTTCTATGGCTACACCTTC,CASSGTEFYGYTF
TRBJ1-4,.,TRBD1,TRBV12-3/TRBV12-4,TGTGCCAGCAGTTTTCCCCAGGGGGAGGCCTATAATGAAAAACTGTTTTTT,CASSFPQGEAYNEKLFF
TRBJ1-2,.,.,TRBV6-5,TGTGCCGGCAGTTACTCGGGTCGGGCTATCTATGGCTACACCTTC,CAGSYSGRAIYGYTF
TRBJ2-2,.,TRBD2,TRBV27,TGTGCCAGCAGTCCGCGACTAGCGGGGGTCACCGGGGAGCCGTTTTTT,CASSPRLAGVTGEPFF
TRBJ2-2,once,.,TRBV12-3/TRBV12-4,TGTGCCACCGAGGAAGGGGCGAACACCGGGGAGCTGTTTTTT,CATEEGANTGELFF
TRBJ2-5,many,.,TRBV27,TGTGCCAGCAGTAGCTTGTACGGAGAGACCCAGTACTTC,CASSSLYGETQYF
TRBJ1-4,.,TRBD1,TRBV5-1,TGCGCCAGCAGCTATGGACAGGGGACCGAAAAACTGTTTTTT,CASSYGQGTEKLFF
TRBJ2-3,few,TRBD2,TRBV4-1,TGCGCCAGCAGCCCTAGCGGGGGGTTGGGAGATACGCAGTATTTT,CASSPSGGLGDTQYF
TRBJ2-3,.,TRBD2,TRBV29-1,TGCAGCGTTTTCCTTGGAGCTAGCGGGGCATCGGATACGCAGTATTTT,CSVFLGASGASDTQYF
TRBJ2-5,.,.,TRBV29-1,TGCAGCGTCCCCTCGTGGGGTCCAGAGACCCAGTACTTC,CSVPSWGPETQYF
TRBJ2-6,few,.,TRBV6-5,TGTGCCAGCAGTTACATCAGGGCTGGGGCCAACGTCCTGACTTTC,CASSYIRAGANVLTF
TRBJ2-7,.,.,TRBV7-2,TGTGCCAGCAGCTTAGAAATCAACTACGAGCAGTACTTC,CASSLEINYEQYF
TRBJ2-7,.,TRBD1,TRBV20-1,TGCAGTCCCCGCCGGGACAGCCTCTCCTACGAGCAGTACTTC,CSPRRDSLSYEQYF
TRBJ1-4,.,TRBD1,TRBV29-1,TGCAGCGTTATGAGACAGGGGATCGATGAAAAACTGTTTTTT,CSVMRQGIDEKLFF
TRBJ2-3,.,TRBD1,TRBV10-3,TGTGCCCTCCGGGGACAGGGTAATTCAGATACGCAGTATTTT,CALRGQGNSDTQYF
TRBJ2-3,.,TRBD2,TRBV6-5,TGTGCCAGCACGAGAGGAAGTGCGGGAGGGGGTGGTACGCAGTATTTT,CASTRGSAGGGGTQYF
TRBJ1-2,.,.,TRBV25-1,TGTGCCAGCAGTCCGAATTACGGGGTACGGGGCTACACCTTC,CASSPNYGVRGYTF
TRBJ1-1,.,.,TRBV21-1,TGTGCCAGCAGTCGTGACAGGGAAGGTACTGAAGCTTTCTTT,CASSRDREGTEAFF
TRBJ2-1,few,TRBD1,TRBV24-1,TGTGCCACCAGTGACGCAGGGGGAGAATCCTACAATGAGCAGTTCTTC,CATSDAGGESYNEQFF
TRBJ2-7,few,.,TRBV3-1,TGTGCCAGCAGCAAGCCCGGGACACTATACCACGAGCAGTACTTC,CASSKPGTLYHEQYF
TRBJ1-1,.,.,TRBV6-1,TGTGCCAGCAGTGAAGCGAGGGCGGGGCCGAGCACTGAAGCTTTCTTT,CASSEARAGPSTEAFF
TRBJ2-1,.,.,TRBV28,TGTGCCAGCAGTTCCCCGTCTTGGAGCTCCTACAATGAGCAGTTCTTC,CASSSPSWSSYNEQFF
TRBJ2-7,.,.,TRBV9,TGTGCCAGCAGCGTAGCCGCAGGAGCACCATACGAGCAGTACTTC,CASSVAAGAPYEQYF
TRBJ2-7,.,.,TRBV18,TGTGCCAGCTCCCGAACCACAGGGGGGGCGTACGAGCAGTACTTC,CASSRTTGGAYEQYF
TRBJ2-3,.,TRBD2,TRBV29-1,TGCAGCGTAGGGCGGGGGGTAAGCCCCACAGATACGCAGTATTTT,CSVGRGVSPTDTQYF
TRBJ2-3,few,TRBD1,TRBV20-1,TGCAGTGCTAGAGATCCTGGTTTTAGGACAGGGACAGATACGCAGTATTTT,CSARDPGFRTGTDTQYF
TRBJ1-2,.,.,TRBV2,TGTGCCAGCAGTGAATGGAAGGGCTGCACCTTC,CASSEWKGCTF
TRBJ1-2,.,TRBD1,TRBV12-3/TRBV12-4,TGTGCCAGCAGCATCGACAGGGGGAACGGCTACACCTTC,CASSIDRGNGYTF
TRBJ2-1,.,TRBD1,TRBV4-2,TGTGCCAGCAGCCAGGACCGGGACAGCGGTGGTGAGCAGTTCTTC,CASSQDRDSGGEQFF
TRBJ2-3,.,.,TRBV20-1,TGCAGTGCCCGTTGGGGGGGGCCCGTAGATACGCAGTATTTT,CSARWGGPVDTQYF
TRBJ2-7,few,.,TRBV18,TGTGCCAGCTCAGTAGATCAGGCGAATGGCAACGAGCAGTACTTC,CASSVDQANGNEQYF
TRBJ2-7,.,.,TRBV7-9,TGTGCCAGCAGCCAGGCGGCCTCCTACGAGCAGTACTTC,CASSQAASYEQYF
TRBJ1-5,few,.,TRBV6-1,TGTGCCAGCAGTGAACCAACACTAGATCAGCCCCAGCATTTT,CASSEPTLDQPQHF
TRBJ2-2,.,.,TRBV9,TGTGCCAGCACGAAGATGGGAAACACCGGGGAGCTGTTTTTT,CASTKMGNTGELFF